This T cell receptor beta chain was found in a study of blood T cell repertoires in COVID-19. As for the study in general: Donors in the United States, Italy and Spain gave samples during acute or convalescent COVID-19. Sources were T cells, B-cell-depleted T cells, or PBMCs; the material itself was cDNA or gDNA.

In the original workflow: Amplification of reference gene primers was used by the study to estimate nucleated cell counts. Sequencing was performed with immunoSEQ multiplex PCR; in TCRdb, only in-frame clones are kept and a portion is missing. V, J and clone size are those of that table, while D and trimming were read from the DNA. The data contain just over 150,000 clones, less than 85% of them singletons. The germline CDR1 and CDR2 sequences are SGHRS and YFSETQ. The ends were cut back, 2 bases at V and 6 bases at J, with 11 bases in the middle. This CDR3 contains 13 residues. This clonotype was obtained from a human donor with acute or convalescent COVID-19. The donor label of this sample is uncertain. The sample comprised peripheral blood. The rearrangement uses TRBV5-1 and TRBJ1-1; the D is unclear. The CDR3 is CASSLPDGAEAFF. CDR3 sequence (DNA): TGCGCCAGCAGCTTACCAGACGGAGCTGAAGCTTTCTTT.